The present TCR beta chain was sequenced within a study of T cell repertoires in cytomegalovirus infection. About the research overall: Recently identified HLA-C-restricted CMV epitopes and well-studied HLA-B-restricted CMV epitopes were used by the study. Both a matching HLA type and CMV infection were indicated by public TCR beta signatures. Study-wide results and limits: The cumulative frequency of public TCR beta families distinguished individuals who carried CMV together with the relevant HLA. Clonotype analysis showed dominance of the ex vivo response by HLA-C-restricted CMV-specific TCR beta clonotypes.

This CDR3 region has 18 residues. V lost 1 base to trimming and J lost 6 bases; unmatched junction nucleotides: 9. Looked up from germline, CDR1 is MGHRA and CDR2 is YSYEKL. On this clonotype: As yet, its antigen is unknown.

TCRdb reprocessed the reads via MiXCR and lists one record per CDR3 protein. Here the sample spans hundreds of thousands of distinct CDR3 sequences, roughly 36% being singletons. Sequenced here: cultured PBMCs, sampled from culture after CMV antigen stimulation. The rearrangement links TRBV4-1 to TRBJ2-3; the match to TRBD2 covers 14 bases. The origin of this receptor is a human donor in good health (CMV status not recorded). Some clones in this sample may be carry-over from other donors' samples. CDR3 nucleotide sequence: TGCGCCAGCAGCCAAGGGGGACCGGGACTAGCGGGGGCGGATACGCAGTATTTT. Its translation is CASSQGGPGLAGADTQYF.